These 6 T cell receptor beta chains originate from one sample sequenced in a study of T cell repertoires in cytomegalovirus infection. TCRdb re-derived calls from the reads in MiXCR, one entry per CDR3 protein. The sample records about 310,000 distinct CDR3 sequences, about a sixth being singletons. Specimen: PBMCs. These receptors all stem from a human donor in good health (CMV status not recorded). Some clones in this sample may be carry-over from other donors' samples.

The rearrangement uses TRBV6-5 and TRBJ1-1; D perhaps matches TRBD1 (5 bases). Between the trimmed V and J ends, which lost 7 bases and 2 bases, there was a span of 17 bases. Germline CDR1 and CDR2: MNHEY and SVGAGI. This CDR3 contains 15 residues. Written as DNA, the CDR3 is TGTGCCAGCACCGCAACGTGGGGGGGAAACACTGAAGCTTTCTTT. This sequence encodes CASTATWGGNTEAFF.

The gene calls are TRBV7-2 and TRBJ2-7; 8 bases align to TRBD2. Losses at the gene ends were 5 bases for V and 0 bases for J; bases not matched to a gene: 9. The CDR3 runs 16 residues. Germline CDR1 and CDR2: SGHTA and FQGNSA. The CDR3 coding sequence is TGTGCCAGCAGCCCAGACGCGGGGGGTACCTCCTACGAGCAGTACTTC. Residues: CASSPDAGGTSYEQYF. Full variable domain (outside the CDR3, taken from reference TRBV7-2 and TRBJ2-7): GAGVSQSPSNKVTEKGKDVELRCDPISGHTALYWYRQSLGQGLEFLIYFQGNSAPDKSGLPSDRFSAERTGGSVSTLTIQRTQQEDSAVYLCASSPDAGGTSYEQYFGPGTRLTVT.

The rearrangement links TRBV6-5 to TRBJ2-3; tentative D call: TRBD2 (7 bases). Germline CDR1 MNHEY, CDR2 SVGAGI. V lost 5 bases, J lost 2 bases, and 14 bases lay in between. The CDR3 contains 15 residues. This CDR3 is CASSVLRGHTDTQYF. The CDR3, as DNA: TGTGCCAGCAGTGTACTGCGGGGGCACACAGATACGCAGTATTTT.

The rearrangement joins TRBV6-2 or TRBV6-3 to TRBJ2-5, with TRBD1 matching over 9 bases. CDR1 and CDR2 (germline): MNHEY, SVGEGT. Trimming at V came to 4 bases and at J to 2 bases, leaving 23 bases not matched to a gene. CDR3 length equals 21 residues. CDR3 DNA: TGTGCCAGCAGTTCCGAACCGCCTTGGGGAGGGTTCGGGACAGGGCAAGAGACCCAGTACTTC. It encodes CASSSEPPWGGFGTGQETQYF.

In this sample, this clonotype turned up many times. CDR3 bases: TGTGCCAGCAGCGTCGGGACTAGCGGGGGGGCTTACGAGCAGTACTTC. It is translated as CASSVGTSGGAYEQYF. V and J are TRBV7-2 and TRBJ2-7, with 16 bases lining up with TRBD2. V dropped 5 bases and J dropped 4; count of bases not matched to a gene: 5. CDR3 length equals 16 residues. Germline assignment: CDR1 SGHTA and CDR2 FQGNSA.

V is TRBV19 and J is TRBJ1-5, with 9 bases that match TRBD1. This CDR3 comprises 15 residues. V shed 7 bases, J shed 1 base, and the junction held 5 bases outside the gene matches. Germline CDR1 is LNHDA and CDR2 is SQIVND (reference sequence). The CDR3 coding sequence is TGTGCCAGTACCCAGACAGGGGGAAGCAATCAGCCCCAGCATTTT. It yields the protein CASTQTGGSNQPQHF.